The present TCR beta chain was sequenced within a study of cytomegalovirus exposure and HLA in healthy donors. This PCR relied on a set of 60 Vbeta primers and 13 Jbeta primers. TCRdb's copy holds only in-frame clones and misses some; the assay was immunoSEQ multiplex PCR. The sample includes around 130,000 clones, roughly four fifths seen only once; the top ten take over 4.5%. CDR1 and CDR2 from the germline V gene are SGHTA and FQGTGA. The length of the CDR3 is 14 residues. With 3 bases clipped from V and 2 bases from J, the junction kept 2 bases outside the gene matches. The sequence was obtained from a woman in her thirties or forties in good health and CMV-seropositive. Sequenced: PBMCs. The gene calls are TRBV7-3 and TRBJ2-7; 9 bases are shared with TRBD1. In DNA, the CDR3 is TGTGCCAGCAGCTTGGGGACAGGGACCTACGAGCAGTACTTC. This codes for CASSLGTGTYEQYF.